This T cell receptor (beta chain) was found in a study of shared clonotypes between healthy human individuals. Comments on this clone: Its antigen remains unknown. Other DNA sequences within the sample encode an identical CDR3.

Investigators divided CD4+ cells into CD45RA+ naive and CD45RA-negative memory subsets. The assay was immunoSEQ multiplex PCR, and TCRdb's table has in-frame clones only and misses some. The table records more than 2 million clones, roughly 96% of them present only once. Study findings and constraints: In a handful of donors, around 5% of naive CD4 clonotypes appeared in common. In this cohort, only blood was sampled, and tissue repertoires likely differ. The study drew on few donors, limiting represented genetic and exposure-history diversity.

Trimming took 7 bases from V and 2 from J, leaving 9 bases between them. The CDR3 is 12 residues long. Per the germline V gene, CDR1 is MNHNS and CDR2 is SASEGT. The sequenced material came from naive CD4+ T cells sorted from blood. The subset here: CD45RA+ positively selected. This chain joins TRBV6-1 and TRBJ2-7; no reliable D call. This TCR was recovered from a man younger than 30 in good health. CDR3: CASTGPAYEQYF. CDR3 DNA: TGTGCCAGCACTGGCCCTGCCTACGAGCAGTACTTC.